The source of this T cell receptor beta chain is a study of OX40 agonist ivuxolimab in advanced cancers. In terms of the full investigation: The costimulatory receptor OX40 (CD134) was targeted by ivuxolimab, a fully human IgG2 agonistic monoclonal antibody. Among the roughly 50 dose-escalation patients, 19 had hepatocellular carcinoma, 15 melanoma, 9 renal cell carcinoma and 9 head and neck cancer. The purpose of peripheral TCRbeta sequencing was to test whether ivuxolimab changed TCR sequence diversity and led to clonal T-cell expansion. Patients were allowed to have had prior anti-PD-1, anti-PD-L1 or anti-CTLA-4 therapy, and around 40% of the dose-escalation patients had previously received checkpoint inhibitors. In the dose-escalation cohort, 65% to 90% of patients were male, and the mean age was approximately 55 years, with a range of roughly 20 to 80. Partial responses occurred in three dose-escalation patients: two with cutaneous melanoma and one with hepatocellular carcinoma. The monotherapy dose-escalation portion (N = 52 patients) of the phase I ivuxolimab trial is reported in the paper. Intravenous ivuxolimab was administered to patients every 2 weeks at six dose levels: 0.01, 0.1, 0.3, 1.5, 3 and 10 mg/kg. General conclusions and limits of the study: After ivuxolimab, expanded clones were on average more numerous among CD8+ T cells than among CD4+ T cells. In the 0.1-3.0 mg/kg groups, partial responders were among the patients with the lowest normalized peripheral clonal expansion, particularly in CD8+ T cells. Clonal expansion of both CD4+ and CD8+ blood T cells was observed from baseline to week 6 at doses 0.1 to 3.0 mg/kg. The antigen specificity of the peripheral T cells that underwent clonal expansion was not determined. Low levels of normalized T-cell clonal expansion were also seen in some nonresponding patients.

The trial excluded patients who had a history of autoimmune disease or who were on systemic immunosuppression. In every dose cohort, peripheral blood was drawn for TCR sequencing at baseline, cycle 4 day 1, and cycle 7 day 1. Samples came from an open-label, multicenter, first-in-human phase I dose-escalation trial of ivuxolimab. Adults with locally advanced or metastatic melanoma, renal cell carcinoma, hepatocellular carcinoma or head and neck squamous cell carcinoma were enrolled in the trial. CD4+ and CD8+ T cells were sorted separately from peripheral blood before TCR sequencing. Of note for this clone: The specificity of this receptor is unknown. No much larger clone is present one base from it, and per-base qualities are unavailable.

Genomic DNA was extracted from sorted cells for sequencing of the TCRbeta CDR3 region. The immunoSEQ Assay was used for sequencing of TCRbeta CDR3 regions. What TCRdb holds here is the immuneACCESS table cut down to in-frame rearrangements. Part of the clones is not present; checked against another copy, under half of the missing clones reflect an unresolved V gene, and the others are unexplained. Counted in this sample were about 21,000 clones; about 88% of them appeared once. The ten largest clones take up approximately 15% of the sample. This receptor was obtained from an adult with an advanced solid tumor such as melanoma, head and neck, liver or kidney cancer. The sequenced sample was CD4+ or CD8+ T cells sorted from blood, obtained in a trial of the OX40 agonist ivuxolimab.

Read as DNA, the sequence is TGTGCCAGCAGTCCCCTTTCATTCAGGGACAGTGATCAGCCCCAGCATTTT. This gives the protein CASSPLSFRDSDQPQHF. The chain employs TRBV27 and TRBJ1-5; 7 bases in the junction line up with TRBD1. CDR1 MNHEY and CDR2 SMNVEV were looked up in the germline V gene (reference sequence). The CDR3 spans 17 residues, from the cysteine through the phenylalanine. The kept DNA is CDR3 alone, 51 bases in frame from the first base. Trimming takes 5 bases off V and 5 bases off J; junction bases not matched to a gene: 15.